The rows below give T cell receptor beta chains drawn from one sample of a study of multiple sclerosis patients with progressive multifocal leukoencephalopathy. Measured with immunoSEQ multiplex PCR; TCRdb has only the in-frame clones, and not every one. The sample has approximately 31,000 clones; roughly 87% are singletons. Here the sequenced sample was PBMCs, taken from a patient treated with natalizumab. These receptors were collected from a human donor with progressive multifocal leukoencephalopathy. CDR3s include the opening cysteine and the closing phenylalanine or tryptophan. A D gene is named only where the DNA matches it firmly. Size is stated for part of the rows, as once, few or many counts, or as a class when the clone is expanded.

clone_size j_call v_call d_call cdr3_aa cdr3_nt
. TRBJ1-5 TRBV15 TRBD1 CATSIPEGTGRSNQPQHF TGTGCCACCAGCATCCCCGAGGGGACAGGGCGAAGCAATCAGCCCCAGCATTTT
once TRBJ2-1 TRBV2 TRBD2 CASRASGSTNEQFF TGTGCCAGCAGGGCTAGCGGGAGCACTAATGAGCAGTTCTTC
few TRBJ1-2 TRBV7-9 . CASRDGTSSRGAYGYTF TGTGCCAGCCGCGATGGGACGTCCTCCAGAGGGGCCTATGGCTACACCTTC
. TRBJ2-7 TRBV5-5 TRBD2 CASSLALTSGYEQYF TGTGCCAGCAGCTTGGCCCTTACTAGCGGCTACGAGCAGTACTTC
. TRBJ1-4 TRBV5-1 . CASSPPSSIISNEKLFF TGCGCCAGCAGCCCCCCCAGTAGCATTATCTCAAATGAAAAACTGTTTTTT
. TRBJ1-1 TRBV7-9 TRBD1 CASSLGTRDSLEAFF TGTGCCAGCAGCTTAGGCACCCGGGACAGCCTAGAAGCTTTCTTT
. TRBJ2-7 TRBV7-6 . CASSLGQGGLSGEQYF TGTGCCAGCAGCTTAGGGCAGGGTGGCCTTTCTGGTGAGCAGTACTTC
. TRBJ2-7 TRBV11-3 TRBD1 CVSSPHRGSYEQYF TGTGTCAGCAGCCCCCACAGGGGGTCCTACGAGCAGTACTTC
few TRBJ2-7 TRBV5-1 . CASSPTSLGEQYF TGCGCCAGCAGCCCCACCTCGCTAGGGGAGCAGTACTTC
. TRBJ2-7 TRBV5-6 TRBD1 CASSGMGQGAKEQYF TGTGCCAGCAGCGGCATGGGACAGGGGGCGAAAGAGCAGTACTTC
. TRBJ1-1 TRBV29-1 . CSVVRTLMNTEAFF TGCAGCGTTGTTAGGACCCTCATGAACACTGAAGCTTTCTTT
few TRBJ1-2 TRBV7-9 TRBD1 CASSFGTGDGYTF TGTGCCAGCAGCTTTGGGACAGGGGATGGCTACACCTTC
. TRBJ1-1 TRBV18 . CASSPQGAGTEAFF TGTGCCAGCTCACCACAAGGCGCGGGCACTGAAGCTTTCTTT
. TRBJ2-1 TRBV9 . CASSVASSEQFF TGTGCCAGCAGCGTAGCTAGCAGTGAGCAGTTCTTC
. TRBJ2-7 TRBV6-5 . CASSDSNPPYEQYF TGTGCCAGCAGTGACTCAAACCCCCCTTACGAGCAGTACTTC
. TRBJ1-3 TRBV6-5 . CASSLLHSGTIYF TGTGCCAGCAGTTTATTGCACTCCGGCACCATATATTTT
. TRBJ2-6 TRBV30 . CAWSVGEGPSSGANVLTF TGTGCCTGGAGTGTAGGCGAGGGACCCAGCTCTGGGGCCAACGTCCTGACTTTC
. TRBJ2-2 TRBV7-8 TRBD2 CASSFWREGIVARELFF TGTGCCAGCAGCTTCTGGCGGGAGGGGATTGTAGCAAGGGAGCTGTTTTTT
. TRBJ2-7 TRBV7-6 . CASSPLFEQYF TGTGCCAGCAGCCCTCTTTTCGAGCAGTACTTC
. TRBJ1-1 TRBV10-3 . CAISSENTEAFF TGTGCCATCTCATCGGAGAACACTGAAGCTTTCTTT
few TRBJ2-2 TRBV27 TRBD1 CASSLEGQGFGWAGELFF TGTGCCAGCAGTTTAGAGGGACAGGGCTTTGGATGGGCCGGGGAGCTGTTTTTT
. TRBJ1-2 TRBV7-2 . CASSSFNQGFDGYTF TGTGCCAGCAGCTCCTTCAATCAGGGCTTCGATGGCTACACCTTC
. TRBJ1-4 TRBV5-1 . CASSPGGVGPSDKLFF TGCGCCAGCAGCCCCGGGGGGGTCGGGCCTTCGGATAAACTGTTTTTT
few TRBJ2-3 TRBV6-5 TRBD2 CASLRAGGEHTQYF TGTGCCAGCTTGAGAGCGGGAGGTGAGCATACGCAGTATTTT
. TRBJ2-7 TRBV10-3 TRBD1 CAISRGQEPYEQYF TGTGCCATCAGTAGAGGACAGGAACCTTACGAGCAGTACTTC
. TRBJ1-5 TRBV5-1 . CASSPGTALNQPQHF TGCGCCAGCAGCCCTGGGACGGCTCTCAATCAGCCCCAGCATTTT
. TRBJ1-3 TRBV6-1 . CASSGKEGPISGNTIYF TGTGCCAGCAGTGGAAAAGAGGGACCGATCTCTGGAAACACCATATATTTT
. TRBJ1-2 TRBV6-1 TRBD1 CASTPGGATNYGYTF TGTGCCAGCACCCCAGGGGGTGCCACTAACTATGGCTACACCTTC
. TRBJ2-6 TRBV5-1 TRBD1 CASSWRDRGSSGANVLTF TGCGCCAGCAGCTGGAGGGACAGGGGTAGCTCTGGGGCCAACGTCCTGACTTTC
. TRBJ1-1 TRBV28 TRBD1 CASSLRGRGDTEAFF TGTGCCAGCAGTTTGAGGGGGCGCGGGGACACTGAAGCTTTCTTT
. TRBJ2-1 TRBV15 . CATSRVGGGGKFF TGTGCCACCAGCAGAGTGGGGGGCGGGGGCAAGTTCTTC
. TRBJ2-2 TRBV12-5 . CASGLVSGGGTGELFF TGTGCTAGTGGTTTGGTCAGTGGGGGCGGTACCGGGGAGCTGTTTTTT
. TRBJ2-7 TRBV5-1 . CASSLSGGREEQYF TGCGCCAGCAGCTTGTCCGGGGGCCGGGAGGAGCAGTACTTC
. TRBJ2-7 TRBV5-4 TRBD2 CASSWGGSEQYF TGTGCCAGCAGCTGGGGGGGTTCCGAGCAGTACTTC
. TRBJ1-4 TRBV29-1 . CSVGDPKGINEKLFF TGCAGCGTTGGGGACCCAAAGGGCATTAATGAAAAACTGTTTTTT
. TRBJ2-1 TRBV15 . CATSRDKAWSLVQFF TGTGCCACCAGCAGAGATAAGGCCTGGTCGCTCGTTCAGTTCTTC
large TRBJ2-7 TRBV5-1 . CASSWDSSSYEQYF TGCGCCAGCAGCTGGGACTCCAGCTCCTACGAGCAGTACTTC
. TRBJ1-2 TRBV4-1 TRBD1 CASSPILGQTNYGYTF TGCGCCAGCAGCCCAATCCTGGGACAGACTAACTATGGCTACACCTTC
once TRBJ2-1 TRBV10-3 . CAIKGPSEQFF TGTGCCATAAAGGGGCCCAGTGAGCAGTTCTTC
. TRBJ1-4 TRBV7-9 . CASSLGATNEKLFF TGTGCCAGCAGCTTAGGGGCGACTAATGAAAAACTGTTTTTT
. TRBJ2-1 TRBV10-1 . CASSERAGEQFF TGCGCCAGCAGTGAGAGGGCCGGTGAGCAGTTCTTC
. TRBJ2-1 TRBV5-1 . CASSLTGINEQFF TGCGCCAGCAGCTTGACAGGGATCAATGAGCAGTTCTTC
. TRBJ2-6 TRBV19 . CASRGGLSGANVLTF TGTGCCAGTAGGGGGGGTCTTTCTGGGGCCAACGTCCTGACTTTC
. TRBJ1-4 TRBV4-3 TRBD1 CASSPLGTGPEKLFF TGCGCCAGCAGCCCGCTGGGGACAGGACCTGAAAAACTGTTTTTT
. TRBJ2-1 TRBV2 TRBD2 CASSRLAGINEQFF TGTGCCAGCAGTCGACTAGCGGGTATCAATGAGCAGTTCTTC
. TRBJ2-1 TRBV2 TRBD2 CASKGLAGGGEQFF TGTGCCTCCAAAGGGCTAGCGGGAGGGGGTGAGCAGTTCTTC
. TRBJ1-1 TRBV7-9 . CASSSARGMNTEAFF TGTGCCAGCAGCTCAGCGCGGGGTATGAACACTGAAGCTTTCTTT
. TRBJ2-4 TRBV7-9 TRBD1 CASSFRDRVAKNIQYF TGTGCCAGCAGCTTCCGGGACAGAGTAGCCAAAAACATTCAGTACTTC
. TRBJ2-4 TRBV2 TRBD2 CASSTSLAEAKNIQYF TGTGCCAGCAGCACCTCACTAGCGGAAGCCAAAAACATTCAGTACTTC
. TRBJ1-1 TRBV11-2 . CASSFSGGEAFF TGTGCCAGCAGCTTCTCCGGTGGAGAAGCTTTCTTT
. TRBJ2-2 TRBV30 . CALARVTGELFF TGTGCCCTCGCCAGGGTGACCGGGGAGCTGTTTTTT
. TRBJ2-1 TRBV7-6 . CASSVNVPNYNEQFF TGTGCCAGCAGCGTTAATGTTCCTAACTACAATGAGCAGTTCTTC
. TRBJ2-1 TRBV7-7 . CASSRKVGNEQFF TGTGCTAGCAGTCGTAAAGTAGGAAATGAGCAGTTCTTC
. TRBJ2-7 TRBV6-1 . CASQGPYEQYF TGTGCCAGCCAGGGACCATACGAGCAGTACTTC